Shown below are 6 T cell receptor beta chains from a single sample sequenced in a study of regulatory T cells in long-lasting Graves disease (dated by TCRdb to the early 2020s). Receptors were amplified or captured by multiplex PCR. For sequencing, an Illumina HiSeq 4000 was employed. TCR beta libraries were built with iRepertoire HTBI primers and Arm-PCR amplification of CDR3 regions. TCRdb reran the public reads through fastp at Q25 and MiXCR, keeping productive beta chains. Here each entry gathers all rows of one CDR3 protein and keeps the most common genes and DNA. The sample records about 350,000 distinct CDR3 sequences, about 17% of which are singletons. The leading ten clones occupy around 20% of the sample. In light of the paper, this sample's time point label describes: newly diagnosed GD, antithyroid drugs for less than 3 months. For both TCR sequencing and RNA sequencing, RNA was extracted from PBMCs using TRIzol.

These sequences were also reported in another study, on T cells in Graves' hyperthyroidism and ophthalmopathy.

The sequenced sample was peripheral blood mononuclear cells (PBMCs), obtained at new diagnosis, from a patient treated with antithyroid drugs. The receptors were gathered from a woman aged 18 to 35 with Graves disease. Donor details come from another sample of the same person, matched by shared clones.

This chain connects TRBV20-1 to TRBJ2-7; no firm D call. The germline V gene has CDR1 DFQATT and CDR2 SNEGSKA (reference sequence). The CDR3 contains 14 residues. V shed 3 bases and J shed 2 bases, with 14 bases lying between them. CDR3 protein: CSASYRTAPYEQYF. Here the CDR3 DNA reads TGCAGTGCTAGCTATAGGACGGCACCCTACGAGCAGTACTTC.

This clonotype was counted ten times or more. The chain joins TRBV27 to TRBJ2-1, with 16 bases lining up with TRBD2. The germline gives CDR1 MNHEY, CDR2 SMNVEV (reference sequence). This CDR3 contains 17 residues. Germline trimming cut 6 bases from V and 3 bases from J; bases unmatched to any gene: 5. This CDR3 is CASRGTSGRAIYNEQFF. The CDR3 DNA reads as TGTGCCAGCAGGGGGACTAGCGGGAGGGCTATCTACAATGAGCAGTTCTTC.

The table lists this clonotype with many counts. The chain combines TRBV6-2 or TRBV6-3 with TRBJ2-1; D is uncertain. The germline V gene has CDR1 MNHEY and CDR2 SVGEGT. The CDR3 loop spans 11 amino acids. V gave up 2 bases and J gave up 9 bases, with 5 bases separating them. The CDR3 here is CASSYAGEQFF. As DNA, the CDR3 is TGTGCCAGCAGTTACGCCGGTGAGCAGTTCTTC.

This clonotype was counted at least ten times. The rearrangement links TRBV7-9 to TRBJ2-5; TRBD2 aligns across 7 bases. Germline V gene sequence: CDR1 SEHNR, CDR2 FQNEAQ (reference sequence). The V segment lost 1 base and the J segment 5 bases; nucleotides outside the gene matches: 4. This CDR3 comprises 14 residues. The CDR3 reads CASSLGTRGETQYF. In nucleotides, the CDR3 is TGTGCCAGCAGCTTAGGGACTAGAGGGGAGACCCAGTACTTC.

This clonotype came up many times. The rearrangement uses TRBV6-2 or TRBV6-3 and TRBJ1-5; no firm D call. CDR3 size: 12 residues. Germline CDR1 is MNHEY and CDR2 is SVGEGT. The germline V and J ends were trimmed by 8 bases and 6 bases, with 11 bases remaining between them. CDR3 sequence: CASGEGGQPQHF. The CDR3 DNA is TGTGCCAGCGGCGAGGGCGGTCAGCCCCAGCATTTT.

This chain connects TRBV19 to TRBJ1-6; tentatively, D is TRBD1 (6 bases). This CDR3 contains 18 residues. CDR1 and CDR2 (germline): LNHDA, SQIVND (reference sequence). The germline V and J ends were trimmed by 6 bases and 0 bases, with 18 bases remaining between them. The CDR3 bases are TGTGCCAGTAGGGCTTGGGGACAACGGAGCTCCTATAATTCACCCCTCCACTTT. Translation gives CASRAWGQRSSYNSPLHF.